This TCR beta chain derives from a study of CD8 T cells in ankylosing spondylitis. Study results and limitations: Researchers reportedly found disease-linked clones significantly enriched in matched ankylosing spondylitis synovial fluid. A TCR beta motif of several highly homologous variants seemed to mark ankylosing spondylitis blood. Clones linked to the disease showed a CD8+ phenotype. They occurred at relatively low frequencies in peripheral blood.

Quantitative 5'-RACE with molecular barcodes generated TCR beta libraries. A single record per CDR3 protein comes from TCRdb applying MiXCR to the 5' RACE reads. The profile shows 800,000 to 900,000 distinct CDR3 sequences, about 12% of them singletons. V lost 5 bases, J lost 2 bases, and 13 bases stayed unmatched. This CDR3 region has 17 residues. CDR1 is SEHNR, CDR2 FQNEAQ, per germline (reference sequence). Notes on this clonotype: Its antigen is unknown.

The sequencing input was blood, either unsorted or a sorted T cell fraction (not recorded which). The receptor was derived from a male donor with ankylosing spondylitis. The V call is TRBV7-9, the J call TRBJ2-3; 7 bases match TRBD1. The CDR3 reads CASSPGRTGLFTDTQYF. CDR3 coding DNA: TGTGCCAGCAGCCCAGGTCGGACAGGACTTTTCACAGATACGCAGTATTTT.